This T cell receptor (beta chain) was documented in a study of T cell repertoires in cytomegalovirus infection. About the study: Signatures in public TCR beta sequences pointed to both CMV infection and matching HLA type. Findings and caveats of the study: The ex vivo response showed dominance by HLA-C-restricted CMV-specific TCR beta clonotypes.

From the reads, TCRdb called clonotypes with MiXCR, one entry per CDR3 protein. The data hold around 300,000 distinct CDR3 sequences, with 20% to 30% observed a single time. A note on this clonotype: Its antigen is not known.

This CDR3 is 13 amino acids long. Germline values: CDR1 SQVTM, CDR2 ANQGSEA. The germline V and J ends were trimmed by 3 bases and 2 bases, with 10 bases remaining between them. Sequencing used PBMCs. The V and J genes are TRBV29-1 and TRBJ1-1; D remains ambiguous. The TCR originated in a human donor in good health (CMV status not recorded). Some clones in this sample may be carry-over from other donors' samples. The CDR3 loop is CSVESQVNTEAFF. CDR3 nucleotides: TGCAGCGTTGAGAGTCAGGTTAACACTGAAGCTTTCTTT.